The next 11 T cell receptor beta chains were all read from a single sample in a study of T cells in Graves' hyperthyroidism and ophthalmopathy (dated by TCRdb to between 2018 and 2020). Libraries were prepared through multiplex PCR. The instrument was an Illumina HiSeq 2000. The TCR beta CDR3 regions were amplified from the RNA transcripts. The TCR CDR3 was subjected to a first round of RT-PCR using the HTBI primer set and the Qiagen OneStep RT-PCR kit. Using fastp trimming at Q25 and MiXCR clonotype assembly, TCRdb reanalyzed the public sequencing data and kept in-frame beta chains. All rows with the same CDR3 protein become a single entry with the most common DNA and genes. The sample yields 400,000 to 500,000 distinct CDR3 sequences; 12% to 15% were counted once. Of the sample, 4% to 6.5% is held by the ten largest clones. The sequencing sample was made of blood. The receptor set was obtained from a young woman with Graves' hyperthyroidism.

This clonotype came up many times. The chain uses TRBV11-2 and TRBJ2-1, with D possibly being TRBD2 (6 bases). Germline V gene lookup returns CDR1 SGHAT and CDR2 FQNNGV. With 2 bases removed from V and 7 bases from J, the gap between germline ends came to 12 bases. The CDR3 covers 14 residues. CDR3 bases: TGTGCCAGCAGCTTACAGGGCGGGATGAATGAGCAGTTCTTC. As protein: CASSLQGGMNEQFF. Full variable domain (remainder filled in from reference TRBV11-2 and TRBJ2-1): EAGVAQSPRYKIIEKRQSVAFWCNPISGHATLYWYQQILGQGPKLLIQFQNNGVVDDSQLPKDRFSAERLKGVDSTLKIQPAKLEDSAVYLCASSLQGGMNEQFFGPGTRLTVL.

CDR3 DNA: TGTGCCAGCAGGTATTCCGGGACAGGGTATGGCGAGCAGTACTTC. Its translation: CASRYSGTGYGEQYF. The V and J genes are TRBV12-3 or TRBV12-4 and TRBJ2-7, with 9 bases fitting TRBD1. J was trimmed by 6 bases and V by 6 bases; bases with no gene match: 12. The CDR3 sequence is 15 residues long.

This clonotype was recorded at least ten times. The V gene is TRBV9, the J gene TRBJ2-7, with D perhaps given as TRBD1 or TRBD2 (5 bases each). Germline V gene sequence: CDR1 SGDLS, CDR2 YYNGEE. This CDR3 is built from 14 residues. The ends were cut back, 4 bases at V and 4 bases at J, with 15 bases in the middle. The CDR3: CASSPGTRIYEQYF. CDR3 DNA sequence: TGTGCCAGCAGCCCCGGGACCCGAATATACGAGCAGTACTTC.

This clonotype has ten or more counts. The V gene is TRBV11-2, the J gene TRBJ2-5; 7 bases align to TRBD2. CDR3 length: 15 amino acids. Germline CDR1 reads SGHAT; CDR2 reads FQNNGV. The V gene end was trimmed by 2 bases and the J gene end by 2 bases; junction bases not matched to a gene: 5. Here the CDR3 reads CASSLPSGAQETQYF. The CDR3, as DNA: TGTGCCAGCAGCTTACCTAGCGGAGCACAAGAGACCCAGTACTTC.

The V gene is TRBV5-1, the J gene TRBJ2-1, with D perhaps matching TRBD1 or TRBD2 (5 bases each). The CDR3 length is 15 residues. Trimming cost V 1 base and J 7 bases, with 15 bases left between them. The germline CDR1 and CDR2 sequences are SGHRS and YFSETQ. CDR3 in DNA: TGCGCCAGCAGCTTGAGTGGGACCCTGAGGAATGAGCAGTTCTTC. Translation: CASSLSGTLRNEQFF.

V usage is TRBV5-1 and J usage is TRBJ2-2, with D tentatively TRBD1 (6 bases). The germline CDR1 and CDR2 sequences are SGHRS and YFSETQ. The CDR3 has 17 residues. The ends were cut back, 0 bases at V and 2 bases at J, with 14 bases in the middle. The DNA of the CDR3 is TGCGCCAGCAGCTTGGGTCGCCAGGGGAGTAACACCGGGGAGCTGTTTTTT. Translating gives CASSLGRQGSNTGELFF.

The chain is built from TRBV7-2 and TRBJ2-1; perhaps TRBD2 as D (6 bases). Between the trimmed V and J ends, which lost 5 bases and 0 bases, there was a span of 23 bases. CDR3 length equals 19 residues. Germline V gives CDR1 SGHTA, CDR2 FQGNSA. CDR3 sequence: CASSPHRRDVWSSYNEQFF. CDR3 nucleotides: TGTGCCAGCAGCCCCCATAGGCGGGACGTTTGGAGCTCCTACAATGAGCAGTTCTTC.

In its sample, this clonotype was seen many times. This chain links TRBV6-1 with TRBJ2-5; TRBD1 is a possible D gene (6 bases). The CDR3 consists of 15 residues. V shed 5 bases and J shed 0 bases, with 13 bases lying between them. Germline CDR1 MNHNS, CDR2 SASEGT. CDR3: CASSRSGHYQETQYF. In DNA form, the CDR3 reads TGTGCCAGCAGTCGATCGGGACATTACCAAGAGACCCAGTACTTC.

This clonotype was counted at least ten times. The rearrangement joins TRBV7-2 to TRBJ1-1; D perhaps matches TRBD1 (5 bases). V lost 5 bases to trimming and J lost 3 bases, with 16 bases between them. CDR1 is SGHTA and CDR2 is FQGNSA in the germline V gene. This CDR3 has 15 residues. The CDR3: CASSREFRVDTEAFF. The CDR3 DNA is TGTGCCAGCAGCCGAGAATTCAGGGTTGACACTGAAGCTTTCTTT.

This clonotype was recorded many times. This sequence joins TRBV18 and TRBJ2-7; D uncertain. Germline assignment: CDR1 KGHSH and CDR2 LQKENI. The CDR3 length is 13 residues. V lost 4 bases, J lost 0 bases, and 7 bases lay in between. The CDR3 DNA follows: TGTGCCAGCTCACAGGCGAGCTCCTACGAGCAGTACTTC. Its translation is CASSQASSYEQYF.

This clonotype has ten or more counts. The CDR3 is CASSVGTGLSGNTIYF. Here the CDR3 DNA reads TGTGCCAGCAGCGTAGGGACAGGCCTCTCTGGAAACACCATATATTTT. V and J are TRBV9 and TRBJ1-3; 7 bases are a match to TRBD1. The germline gives CDR1 SGDLS, CDR2 YYNGEE. This CDR3 region has 16 residues. With V trimmed by 0 bases and J by 0 bases, 3 bases remained unmatched.